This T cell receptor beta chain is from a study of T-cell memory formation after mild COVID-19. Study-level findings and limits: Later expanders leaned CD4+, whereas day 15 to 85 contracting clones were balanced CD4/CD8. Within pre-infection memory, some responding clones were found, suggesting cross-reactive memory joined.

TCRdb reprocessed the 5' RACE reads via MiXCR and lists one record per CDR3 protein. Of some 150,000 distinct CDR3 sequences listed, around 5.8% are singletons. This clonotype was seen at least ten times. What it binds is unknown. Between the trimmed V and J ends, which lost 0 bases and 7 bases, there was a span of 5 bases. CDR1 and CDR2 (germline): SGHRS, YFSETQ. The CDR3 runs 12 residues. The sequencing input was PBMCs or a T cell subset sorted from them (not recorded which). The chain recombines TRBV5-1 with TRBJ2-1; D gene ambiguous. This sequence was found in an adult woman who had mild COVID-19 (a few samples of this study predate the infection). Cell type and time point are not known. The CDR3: CASSLGVNEQFF. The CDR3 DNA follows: TGCGCCAGCAGCTTGGGAGTAAATGAGCAGTTCTTC.